The 8 T cell receptor beta chains below all came from one sample that was sequenced in a study of shared clonotypes between healthy human individuals. The method was immunoSEQ multiplex PCR; TCRdb's version includes in-frame clones alone and lacks a portion of them. Here the sample spans roughly 2.6 million clones, around nine tenths being singletons. Sequenced input: naive CD4+ T cells sorted from blood. Subset denoted: CD45RA+ positively selected. These TCRs come from a man in his late teens or twenties in good health.

The V call is TRBV27, the J call TRBJ1-6; TRBD1 matches at 8 bases. The CDR3 totals 15 residues. The germline V gene has CDR1 MNHEY and CDR2 SMNVEV (reference sequence). V lost 4 bases, J lost 10 bases, and 9 bases stayed unmatched. CDR3 bases: TGTGCCAGCAGTTCGGGACAGGTAATAGGATCACCCCTCCACTTT. As protein: CASSSGQVIGSPLHF.

This chain connects TRBV30 to TRBJ1-3; the match to TRBD1 covers 8 bases. Trimming at V came to 6 bases and at J to 0 bases, leaving 10 bases not matched to a gene. This CDR3 region has 16 residues. Germline CDR1 and CDR2: GTSNPN and SVGIG (reference sequence). The DNA for the CDR3 is TGTGCCTGTCGGACAGGGAAAATAAGCTCTGGAAACACCATATATTTT. It yields the protein CACRTGKISSGNTIYF.

The chain recombines TRBV6-4 with TRBJ2-2; 7 positions agree with TRBD1. The CDR3 has 15 amino acids. CDR1 and CDR2 from the germline V gene are MRHNA and SNTAGT. After removal of 6 bases from V and 0 bases from J, the junction contained 4 bases not matched to a gene. This CDR3 reads CASSADRANTGELFF. The CDR3 nucleotides are TGTGCCAGCAGCGCTGACAGGGCGAACACCGGGGAGCTGTTTTTT.

This clone was counted once. V usage is TRBV5-1 and J usage is TRBJ2-7, with D maybe TRBD2 (5 bases). Trimming stripped 2 bases from V and 5 bases from J, with 8 bases between. Looked up from germline, CDR1 is SGHRS and CDR2 is YFSETQ. There are 12 residues in the CDR3. Here the CDR3 reads CASSFQRDEQYF. CDR3 in DNA: TGCGCCAGCAGCTTCCAGAGGGACGAGCAGTACTTC.

To note about this clone: Other DNA sequences in the sample encode the same CDR3. The chain combines TRBV9 with TRBJ2-7; the D gene is possibly TRBD1 (6 bases). Germline V CDR1 and CDR2: SGDLS, YYNGEE. The CDR3 is 14 residues long. V was pared by 0 bases and J by 3 bases, with 10 bases between. CDR3: CASSVDLGGYEQYF. CDR3 nucleotides: TGTGCCAGCAGCGTAGATTTAGGGGGCTACGAGCAGTACTTC.

The CDR3: CASSPRPQGNTEAFF. In DNA form, the CDR3 reads TGCGCCAGCAGCCCCCGGCCTCAGGGGAACACTGAAGCTTTCTTT. This chain links TRBV5-1 with TRBJ1-1; D may be TRBD1 (5 bases). This CDR3 region has 15 residues. V was clipped by 4 bases and J by 1 base, with 14 bases between them. Per germline, CDR1 SGHRS and CDR2 YFSETQ.

The chain joins TRBV7-8 to TRBJ1-4; D remains unclear. CDR3 length: 16 amino acids. Germline lookup yields CDR1 SGHVS and CDR2 FQNEAQ. V lost 1 base and J lost 8, with 17 bases in between. The CDR3 DNA sequence: TGTGCCAGCAGCTTAGTTGGGCCTCCTAGGCCCGAAAAACTGTTTTTT. Translating it yields CASSLVGPPRPEKLFF. Combining the CDR3 with reference TRBV7-8 and TRBJ1-4 gives the whole variable domain GAGVSQSPRYKVAKRGQDVALRCDPISGHVSLFWYQQALGQGPEFLTYFQNEAQLDKSGLPSDRFFAERPEGSVSTLKIQRTQQEDSAVYLCASSLVGPPRPEKLFFGSGTQLSVL.

This sequence joins TRBV19 and TRBJ1-2, with TRBD1 identical over 8 bases. CDR3 size: 16 residues. V trimming: 4 bases; J trimming: 3 bases; junction bases outside the gene matches: 10. Per the germline V gene, CDR1 is LNHDA and CDR2 is SQIVND (reference sequence). The CDR3 is CASSTVRDRKDYGYTF. CDR3 nucleotides: TGTGCCAGTAGTACCGTTCGGGACAGGAAGGACTATGGCTACACCTTC.